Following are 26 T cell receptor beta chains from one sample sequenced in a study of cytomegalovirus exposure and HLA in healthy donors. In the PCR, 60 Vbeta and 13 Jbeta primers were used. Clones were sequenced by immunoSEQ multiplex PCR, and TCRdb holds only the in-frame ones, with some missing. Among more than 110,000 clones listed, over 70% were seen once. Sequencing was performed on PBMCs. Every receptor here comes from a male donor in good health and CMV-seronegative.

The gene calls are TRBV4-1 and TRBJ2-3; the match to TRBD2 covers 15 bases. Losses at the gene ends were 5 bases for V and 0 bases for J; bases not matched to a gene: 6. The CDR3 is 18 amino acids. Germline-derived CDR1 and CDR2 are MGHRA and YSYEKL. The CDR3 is CASSKGLAGGGSTDTQYF. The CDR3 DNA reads TGCGCCAGCAGCAAGGGACTAGCGGGGGGTGGTAGCACAGATACGCAGTATTTT.

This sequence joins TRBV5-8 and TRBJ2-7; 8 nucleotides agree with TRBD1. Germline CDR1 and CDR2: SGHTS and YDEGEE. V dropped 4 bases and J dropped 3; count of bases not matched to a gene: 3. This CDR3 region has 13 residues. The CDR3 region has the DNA TGTGCCAGCAGCCGGACAGGGAACTACGAGCAGTACTTC. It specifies CASSRTGNYEQYF.

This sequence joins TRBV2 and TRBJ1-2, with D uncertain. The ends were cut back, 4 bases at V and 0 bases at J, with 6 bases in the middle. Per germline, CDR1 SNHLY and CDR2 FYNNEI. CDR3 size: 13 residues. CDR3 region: CASSGLSNYGYTF. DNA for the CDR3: TGTGCCAGCAGTGGACTATCTAACTATGGCTACACCTTC.

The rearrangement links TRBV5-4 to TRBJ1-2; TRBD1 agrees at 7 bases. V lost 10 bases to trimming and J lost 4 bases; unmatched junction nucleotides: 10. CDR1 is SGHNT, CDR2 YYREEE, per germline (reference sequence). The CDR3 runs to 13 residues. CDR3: CAGSRDSVYGYTF. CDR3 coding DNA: TGTGCCGGTTCCCGGGACAGTGTCTATGGCTACACCTTC.

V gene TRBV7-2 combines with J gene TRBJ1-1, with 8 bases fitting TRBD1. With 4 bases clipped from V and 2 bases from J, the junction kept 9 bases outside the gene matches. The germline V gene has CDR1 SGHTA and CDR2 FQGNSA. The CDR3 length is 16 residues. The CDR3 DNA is TGTGCCAGCAGCTACCCGCCAGGGGGCAGAAACACTGAAGCTTTCTTT. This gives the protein CASSYPPGGRNTEAFF.

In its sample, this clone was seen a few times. The CDR3 DNA reads TGTGCCAGCACCAACATAGACAGGGTTGCGACCGGGGAGCTGTTTTTT. Encoded protein: CASTNIDRVATGELFF. The chain has TRBV27 and TRBJ2-2, with 7 positions matching TRBD1. CDR1 and CDR2 (germline): MNHEY, SMNVEV (reference sequence). The CDR3 length is 16 residues. V dropped 7 bases and J dropped 5; count of bases not matched to a gene: 13.

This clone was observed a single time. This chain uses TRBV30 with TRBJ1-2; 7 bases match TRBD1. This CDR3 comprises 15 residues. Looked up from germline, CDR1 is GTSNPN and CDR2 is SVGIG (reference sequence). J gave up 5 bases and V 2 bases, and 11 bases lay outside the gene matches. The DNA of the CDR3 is TGTGCCTGGAGTTTCCGAGGTCACAGGGGATATGGCTACACCTTC. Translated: CAWSFRGHRGYGYTF.

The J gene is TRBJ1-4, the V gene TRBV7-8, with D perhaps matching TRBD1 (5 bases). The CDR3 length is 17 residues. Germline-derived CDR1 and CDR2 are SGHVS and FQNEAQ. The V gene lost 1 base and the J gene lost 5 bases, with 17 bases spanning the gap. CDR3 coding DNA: TGTGCCAGCAGCTTAGTTTTTTACGACAGCCACAATGAAAAACTGTTTTTT. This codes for CASSLVFYDSHNEKLFF.

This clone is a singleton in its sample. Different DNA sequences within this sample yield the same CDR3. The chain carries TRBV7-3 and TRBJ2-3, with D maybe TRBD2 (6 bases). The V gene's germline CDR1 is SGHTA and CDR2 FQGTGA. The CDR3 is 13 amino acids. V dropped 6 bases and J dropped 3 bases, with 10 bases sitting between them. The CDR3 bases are TGTGCCAGCAGTCCGAGCGGGACAGATACGCAGTATTTT. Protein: CASSPSGTDTQYF.

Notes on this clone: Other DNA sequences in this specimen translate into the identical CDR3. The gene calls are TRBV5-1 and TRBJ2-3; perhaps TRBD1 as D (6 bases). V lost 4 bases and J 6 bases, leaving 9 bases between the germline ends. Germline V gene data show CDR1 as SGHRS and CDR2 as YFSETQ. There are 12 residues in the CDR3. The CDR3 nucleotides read TGCGCCAGCAGCCCCCAGGGGGATACGCAGTATTTT. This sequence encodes CASSPQGDTQYF.

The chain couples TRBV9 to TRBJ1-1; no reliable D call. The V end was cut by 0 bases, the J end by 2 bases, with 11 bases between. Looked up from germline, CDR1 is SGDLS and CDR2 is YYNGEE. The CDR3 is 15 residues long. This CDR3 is CASSVGGAINTEAFF. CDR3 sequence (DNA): TGTGCCAGCAGCGTAGGAGGAGCCATTAACACTGAAGCTTTCTTT.

CDR3 in amino acids: CASSTGLAGRHEQFF. The DNA for the CDR3 is TGTGCCAGCAGCACCGGCCTAGCGGGCCGACATGAGCAGTTCTTC. This chain links TRBV11-3 with TRBJ2-1, with 8 bases matching TRBD2. Losses at the gene ends were 5 bases for V and 8 bases for J; bases not matched to a gene: 11. This CDR3 contains 15 residues. The germline CDR1 and CDR2 sequences are SGHNT and YENEEA.

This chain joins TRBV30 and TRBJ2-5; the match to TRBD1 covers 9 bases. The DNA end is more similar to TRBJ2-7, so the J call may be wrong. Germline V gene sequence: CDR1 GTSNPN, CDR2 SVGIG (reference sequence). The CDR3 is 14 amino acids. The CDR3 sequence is CAWSSGQGSYEQYF. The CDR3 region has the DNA TGTGCCTGGAGTTCGGGACAGGGTTCCTACGAGCAGTACTTC.

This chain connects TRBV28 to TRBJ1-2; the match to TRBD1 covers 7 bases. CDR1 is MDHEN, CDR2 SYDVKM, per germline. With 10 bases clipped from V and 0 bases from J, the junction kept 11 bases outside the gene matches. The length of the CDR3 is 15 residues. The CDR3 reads CAIYRGRGTNYGYTF. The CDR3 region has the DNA TGTGCCATCTATAGGGGGCGCGGAACTAACTATGGCTACACCTTC.

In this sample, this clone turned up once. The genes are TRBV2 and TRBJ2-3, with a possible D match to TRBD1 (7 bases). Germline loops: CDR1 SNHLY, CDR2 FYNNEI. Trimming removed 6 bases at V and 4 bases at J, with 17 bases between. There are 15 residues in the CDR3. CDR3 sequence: CASSAEGAGADTQYF. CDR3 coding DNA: TGTGCCAGCAGCGCGGAGGGGGCGGGTGCAGATACGCAGTATTTT.

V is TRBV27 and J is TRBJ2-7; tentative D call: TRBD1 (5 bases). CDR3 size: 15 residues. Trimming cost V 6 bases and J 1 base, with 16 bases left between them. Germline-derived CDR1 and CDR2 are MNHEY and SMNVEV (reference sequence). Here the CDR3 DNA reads TGTGCCAGCAGGCCCCAGGGAAAGCCATCCTACGAGCAGTACTTC. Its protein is CASRPQGKPSYEQYF.

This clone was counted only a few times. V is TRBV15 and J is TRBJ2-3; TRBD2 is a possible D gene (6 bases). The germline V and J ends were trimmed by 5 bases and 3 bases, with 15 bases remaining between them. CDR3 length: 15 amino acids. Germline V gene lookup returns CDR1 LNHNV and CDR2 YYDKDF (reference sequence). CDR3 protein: CATSPTGDITDTQYF. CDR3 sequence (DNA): TGTGCCACCAGCCCAACGGGAGATATTACAGATACGCAGTATTTT.

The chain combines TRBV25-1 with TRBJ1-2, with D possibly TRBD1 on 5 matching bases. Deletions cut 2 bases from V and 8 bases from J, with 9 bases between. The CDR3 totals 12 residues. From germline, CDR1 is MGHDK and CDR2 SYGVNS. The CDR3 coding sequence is TGTGCCAGCAGTGAAGGGGCCGGCGGCTACACCTTC. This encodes CASSEGAGGYTF.

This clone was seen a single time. The CDR3 sequence: CASKPWGTSTDTQYF. CDR3 DNA: TGTGCCAGCAAACCCTGGGGGACTAGCACAGATACGCAGTATTTT. The rearrangement uses TRBV7-3 and TRBJ2-3; D is perhaps TRBD2 (6 bases). The CDR3 spans 15 residues. Germline CDR1 is SGHTA and CDR2 is FQGTGA. The ends were cut back, 7 bases at V and 0 bases at J, with 14 bases in the middle.

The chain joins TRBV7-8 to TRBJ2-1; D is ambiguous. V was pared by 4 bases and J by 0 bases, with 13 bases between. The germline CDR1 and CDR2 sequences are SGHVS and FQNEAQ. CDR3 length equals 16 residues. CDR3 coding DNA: TGTGCCAGCAGCTCTTCCCCTCTAAGCTCCTACAATGAGCAGTTCTTC. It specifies CASSSSPLSSYNEQFF.

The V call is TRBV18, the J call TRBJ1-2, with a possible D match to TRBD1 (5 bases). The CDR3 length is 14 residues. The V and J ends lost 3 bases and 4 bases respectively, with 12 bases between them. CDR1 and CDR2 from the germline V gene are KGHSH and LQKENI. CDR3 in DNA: TGTGCCAGCTCACCCGACAGCCTGGGCTATGGCTACACCTTC. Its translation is CASSPDSLGYGYTF.

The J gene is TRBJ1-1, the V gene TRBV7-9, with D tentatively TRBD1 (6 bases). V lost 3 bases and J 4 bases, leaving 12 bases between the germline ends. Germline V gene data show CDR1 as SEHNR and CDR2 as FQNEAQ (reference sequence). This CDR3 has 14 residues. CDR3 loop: CASSFGQWGTEAFF. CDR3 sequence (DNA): TGTGCCAGCAGCTTCGGACAGTGGGGCACTGAAGCTTTCTTT.

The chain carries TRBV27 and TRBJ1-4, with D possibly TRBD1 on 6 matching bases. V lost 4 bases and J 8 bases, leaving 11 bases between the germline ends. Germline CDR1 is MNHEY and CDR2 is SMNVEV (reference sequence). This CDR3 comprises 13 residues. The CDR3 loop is CASSWGRGEKLFF. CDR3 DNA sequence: TGTGCCAGCAGTTGGGGGCGTGGGGAAAAACTGTTTTTT. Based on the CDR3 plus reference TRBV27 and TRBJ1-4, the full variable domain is EAQVTQNPRYLITVTGKKLTVTCSQNMNHEYMSWYRQDPGLGLRQIYYSMNVEVTDKGDVPEGYKVSRKEKRNFPLILESPSPNQTSLYFCASSWGRGEKLFFGSGTQLSVL.

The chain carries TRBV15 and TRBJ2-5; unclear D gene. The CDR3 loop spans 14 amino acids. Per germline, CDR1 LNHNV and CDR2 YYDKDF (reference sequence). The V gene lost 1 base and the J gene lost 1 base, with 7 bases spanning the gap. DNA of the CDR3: TGTGCCACCAGCAGAGGACTGATCCAAGAGACCCAGTACTTC. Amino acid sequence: CATSRGLIQETQYF.

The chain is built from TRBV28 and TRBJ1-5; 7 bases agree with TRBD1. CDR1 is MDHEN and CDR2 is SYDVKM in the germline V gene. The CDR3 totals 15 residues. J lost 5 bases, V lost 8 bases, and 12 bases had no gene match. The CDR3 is CASQWAAGGYQPQHF. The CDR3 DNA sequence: TGTGCCAGCCAATGGGCGGCAGGGGGTTATCAGCCCCAGCATTTT.

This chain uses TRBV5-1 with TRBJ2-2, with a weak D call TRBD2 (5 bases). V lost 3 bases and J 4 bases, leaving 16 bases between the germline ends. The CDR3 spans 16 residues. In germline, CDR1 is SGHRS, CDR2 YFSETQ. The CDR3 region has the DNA TGCGCCAGCAGCTCTCTAGCCGGGAATCCCACCGGGGAGCTGTTTTTT. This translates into CASSSLAGNPTGELFF.